These T cell receptor beta chains were read from a single sample in a study of CD4 T cells in relation to SARS-CoV-2 and coronaviruses. This table comes from immunoSEQ multiplex PCR, and its TCRdb copy is limited to in-frame clones, with some not included. The sample has 20,000 to 25,000 clones; about 84% are singletons. These receptors are not linked to any known antigen. The sequenced material came from CD4+ T cells from PBMCs, cultured in vitro. Source of these receptors: a human donor in good health. The CDR3 runs from the conserved cysteine through the conserved F or W. A D gene is named only where the DNA matches it firmly. A row's size may be missing; if present it is once, few, many or a size class.

clone size	D gene	V gene	J gene	CDR3 DNA	CDR3 protein
NA	NA	TRBV28	TRBJ1-5	TGTGCCAGCAGTCCCCGATTTATTTATAGCAATCAGCCCCAGCATTTT	CASSPRFIYSNQPQHF
few	NA	TRBV5-1	TRBJ2-1	TGCGCCAGCTCCACCGCCCCGCCGGGTGAGCAGTTCTTC	CASSTAPPGEQFF
few	NA	TRBV18	TRBJ1-2	TGTGCCAGCTCACCACCGGGCCAGGACTATGGCTACACCTTC	CASSPPGQDYGYTF
NA	NA	TRBV2	TRBJ2-5	TGTGCCAGCATGAGAAGCGTGACCCAGTACTTC	CASMRSVTQYF
NA	NA	TRBV5-1	TRBJ1-3	TGCGCCAGCAGCTTGGAGACAATGGTTCCTGGAAACACCATATATTTT	CASSLETMVPGNTIYF
NA	TRBD1	TRBV2	TRBJ2-7	TGTGCCAGCAGGGGGACAGGGCTCGAGCAGTACTTC	CASRGTGLEQYF
few	TRBD1	TRBV30	TRBJ1-5	TGTGCCTGGAGTGATGGAGACAGGGGGCTAGGAGATAGCAATCAGCCCCAGCATTTT	CAWSDGDRGLGDSNQPQHF
NA	TRBD2	TRBV4-2	TRBJ2-7	TGTGCCAGCAGCCAGGACCGCAGCGGGAGGTCCTACGAGCAGTACTTC	CASSQDRSGRSYEQYF
NA	NA	TRBV2	TRBJ2-7	TGTGCCAGCAGTGGAGCGGGTCTTTTGACCTCCTACGAGCAGTACTTC	CASSGAGLLTSYEQYF
NA	TRBD2	TRBV18	TRBJ2-7	TGTGCCAGCTCACCACGGTATAGCGGGAGCCACGAGCAGTACTTC	CASSPRYSGSHEQYF
once	NA	TRBV5-1	TRBJ1-2	TGCGCCAGCAGCTTGGATTTGGTTACGGCTATTAACTATGGCTACACCTTC	CASSLDLVTAINYGYTF
once	NA	TRBV7-8	TRBJ2-3	TGTGCCAGCACCGGAGGGGTACCAGGGAGCACAGATACGCAGTATTTT	CASTGGVPGSTDTQYF